These 9 T cell receptor beta chains were all obtained from the same sample, sequenced in a study of CD8+ T cells in alopecia areata. RNA extraction and reverse transcription yielded cDNA as sequencing template. The table came from immunoSEQ multiplex PCR; TCRdb's copy has only in-frame clones and leaves some out. The sample has about 200,000 clones, about 61% seen once. Material for sequencing was CD8+ T cells sorted from blood. The origin of the receptors is a human donor in good health.

CDR3 in DNA: TGTGCCAGCAGCCAGGACAGTTACGAGCAGTACTTC. Translating it yields CASSQDSYEQYF. This chain links TRBV14 with TRBJ2-7; D might be TRBD1 (6 bases). Germline-derived CDR1 and CDR2 are SGHDN and FVKESK. V lost 3 bases, J lost 4 bases, and 7 bases lay in between. This CDR3 comprises 12 residues.

J is TRBJ2-2 and V is TRBV29-1, with a possible D match to TRBD1 (6 bases). The germline V and J ends were trimmed by 6 bases and 1 base, with 18 bases remaining between them. This CDR3 has 16 amino acids. Germline CDR1 and CDR2: SQVTM and ANQGSEA. The CDR3 region is CSVATTGTLNTGELFF. The CDR3 DNA follows: TGCAGCGTGGCCACAACCGGGACATTGAACACCGGGGAGCTGTTTTTT.

The CDR3 DNA follows: TGCGCCAGCAGCCAAACTACAGACAGGGAAGAGTACTTC. Its protein is CASSQTTDREEYF. The chain recombines TRBV4-1 with TRBJ2-7, with 7 bases that match TRBD1. Unmatched junction bases numbered 9, after V lost 2 bases and J lost 11 bases. In germline, CDR1 is MGHRA, CDR2 YSYEKL. The CDR3 extends over 13 amino acids.

Only one count was recorded for this clone. This chain uses TRBV15 with TRBJ2-5, with D possibly TRBD1 on 6 matching bases. The V end lost 3 bases, the J end lost 4 bases, and 33 bases lay between the germline ends. This CDR3 spans 21 amino acids. The V gene's germline CDR1 is LNHNV and CDR2 YYDKDF (reference sequence). CDR3 loop: CATSRPKTEDSGTLWGETQYF. The CDR3 DNA is TGTGCCACCAGCAGGCCGAAGACAGAAGACTCCGGGACACTATGGGGAGAGACCCAGTACTTC.

The chain recombines TRBV4-1 with TRBJ2-5, with unresolved D. The CDR3 extends over 11 amino acids. Trimming left V 0 bases short and J 9 bases short, with 5 bases between. In germline, CDR1 is MGHRA, CDR2 YSYEKL. DNA for the CDR3: TGCGCCAGCAGCCAAGATAGGTCCCAGTACTTC. This translates into CASSQDRSQYF.

The V call is TRBV5-1, the J call TRBJ1-2; the D gene is possibly TRBD1 (6 bases). Germline loops: CDR1 SGHRS, CDR2 YFSETQ. V gave up 1 base and J gave up 8 bases, with 15 bases separating them. This CDR3 has 14 residues. The CDR3 region has the DNA TGCGCCAGCAGCTTGAACAGGGTCGTCTCGGGCTACACCTTC. It encodes CASSLNRVVSGYTF.

The chain carries TRBV30 and TRBJ2-7; 12 positions match TRBD1. The germline CDR1 and CDR2 sequences are GTSNPN and SVGIG (reference sequence). This CDR3 spans 15 amino acids. The ends lost 1 base at V and 4 bases at J; junction bases unmatched: 5. The chain's CDR3 is CAWSAGTGGLYEQYF. CDR3 nucleotide sequence: TGTGCCTGGAGTGCGGGGACAGGGGGCTTGTACGAGCAGTACTTC.

The chain couples TRBV11-1 to TRBJ1-2; D ambiguous. Trimming pared 6 bases from V and 6 bases from J, leaving 17 bases between. The CDR3 length is 14 residues. Looked up from germline, CDR1 is SGHAT and CDR2 is FQDESV (reference sequence). The CDR3 loop reads CASRNPGIEDGYTF. The DNA for the CDR3 is TGTGCCAGCAGGAATCCGGGAATCGAGGATGGCTACACCTTC.

This clone was observed a handful of times. This chain connects TRBV29-1 to TRBJ2-7, with D perhaps TRBD1 (6 bases). Trimming took off 0 bases at V and 3 bases at J, with 12 bases between the two ends. CDR3 size: 14 residues. Germline CDR1 is SQVTM and CDR2 is ANQGSEA. The CDR3 nucleotides read TGCAGCGTTGAAGACCCGGACAGTGTCTACGAGCAGTACTTC. This sequence encodes CSVEDPDSVYEQYF.